Listed here is a single T cell receptor beta chain. In the original processing: Cell counts per sample came from amplifying reference gene primers. Produced via immunoSEQ multiplex PCR; TCRdb's table is partial and in-frame only. V and J calls and clone size are those listed in that table; D and trimming were worked out from the DNA. This table has under 350,000 clones, 75% to 90% appearing once. Participants' own reports of clinical history determined their cohort assignment. All recovered Cohort 3 donors got two negative PCRs, got clearance, or saw symptom resolution. This sample was taken from a study of blood T cell repertoires in COVID-19. This clonotype was obtained from a woman in her forties who had recovered from COVID-19. The sequencing sample was made of PBMCs or T cells enriched from blood (not recorded which).

DNA for the CDR3: TGTGCCAGCAGCAAACAGGGGAGCTCTGGAAACACCATATATTTT. Amino acids: CASSKQGSSGNTIYF. This chain links TRBV11-3 with TRBJ1-3, with 7 positions matching TRBD1. V lost 5 bases to trimming and J lost 0 bases; unmatched junction nucleotides: 4. Germline V gene sequence: CDR1 SGHNT, CDR2 YENEEA. The CDR3 loop spans 15 amino acids.